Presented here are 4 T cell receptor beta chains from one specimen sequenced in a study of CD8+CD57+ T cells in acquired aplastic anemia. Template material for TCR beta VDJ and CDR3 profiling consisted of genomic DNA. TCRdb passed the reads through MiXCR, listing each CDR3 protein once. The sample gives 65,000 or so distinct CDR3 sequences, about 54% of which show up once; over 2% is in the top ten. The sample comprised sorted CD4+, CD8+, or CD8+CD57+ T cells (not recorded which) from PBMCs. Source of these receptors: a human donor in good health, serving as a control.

CDR3 sequence (DNA): TGTGCCAGCAGCGTTGGGGCGAGGTACACTGAAGCTTTCTTT. This gives the protein CASSVGARYTEAFF. The V and J genes are TRBV7-8 and TRBJ1-1, with D maybe TRBD1 (5 bases). Germline V CDR1 and CDR2: SGHVS, FQNEAQ. V was cut by 5 bases and J by 3 bases, with 13 bases left in between. CDR3 size: 14 residues.

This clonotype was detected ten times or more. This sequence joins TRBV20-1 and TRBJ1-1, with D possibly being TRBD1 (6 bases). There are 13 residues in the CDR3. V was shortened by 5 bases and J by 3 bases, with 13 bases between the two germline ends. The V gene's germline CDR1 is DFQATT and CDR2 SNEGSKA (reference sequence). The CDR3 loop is CSAPGGGHTEAFF. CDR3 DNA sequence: TGCAGTGCTCCCGGCGGGGGGCACACTGAAGCTTTCTTT.

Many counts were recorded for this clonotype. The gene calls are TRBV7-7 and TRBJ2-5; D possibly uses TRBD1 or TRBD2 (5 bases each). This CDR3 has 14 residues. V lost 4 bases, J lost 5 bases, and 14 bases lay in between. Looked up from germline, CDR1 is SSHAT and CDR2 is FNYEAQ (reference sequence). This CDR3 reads CASSSTGARETQYF. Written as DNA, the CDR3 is TGTGCCAGCAGCTCTACCGGGGCGCGGGAGACCCAGTACTTC. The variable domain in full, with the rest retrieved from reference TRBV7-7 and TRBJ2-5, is GAGVSQSPRYKVTKRGQDVTLRCDPISSHATLYWYQQALGQGPEFLTYFNYEAQPDKSGLPSDRFSAERPEGSISTLTIQRTEQRDSAMYRCASSSTGARETQYFGPGTRLLVL.

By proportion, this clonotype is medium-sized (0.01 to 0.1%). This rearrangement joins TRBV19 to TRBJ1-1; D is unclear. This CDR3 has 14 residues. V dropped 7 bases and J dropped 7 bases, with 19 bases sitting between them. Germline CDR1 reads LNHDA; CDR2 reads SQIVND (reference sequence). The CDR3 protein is CASKAARGPIEAFF. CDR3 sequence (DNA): TGTGCCAGTAAGGCAGCCCGCGGACCGATTGAAGCTTTCTTT.